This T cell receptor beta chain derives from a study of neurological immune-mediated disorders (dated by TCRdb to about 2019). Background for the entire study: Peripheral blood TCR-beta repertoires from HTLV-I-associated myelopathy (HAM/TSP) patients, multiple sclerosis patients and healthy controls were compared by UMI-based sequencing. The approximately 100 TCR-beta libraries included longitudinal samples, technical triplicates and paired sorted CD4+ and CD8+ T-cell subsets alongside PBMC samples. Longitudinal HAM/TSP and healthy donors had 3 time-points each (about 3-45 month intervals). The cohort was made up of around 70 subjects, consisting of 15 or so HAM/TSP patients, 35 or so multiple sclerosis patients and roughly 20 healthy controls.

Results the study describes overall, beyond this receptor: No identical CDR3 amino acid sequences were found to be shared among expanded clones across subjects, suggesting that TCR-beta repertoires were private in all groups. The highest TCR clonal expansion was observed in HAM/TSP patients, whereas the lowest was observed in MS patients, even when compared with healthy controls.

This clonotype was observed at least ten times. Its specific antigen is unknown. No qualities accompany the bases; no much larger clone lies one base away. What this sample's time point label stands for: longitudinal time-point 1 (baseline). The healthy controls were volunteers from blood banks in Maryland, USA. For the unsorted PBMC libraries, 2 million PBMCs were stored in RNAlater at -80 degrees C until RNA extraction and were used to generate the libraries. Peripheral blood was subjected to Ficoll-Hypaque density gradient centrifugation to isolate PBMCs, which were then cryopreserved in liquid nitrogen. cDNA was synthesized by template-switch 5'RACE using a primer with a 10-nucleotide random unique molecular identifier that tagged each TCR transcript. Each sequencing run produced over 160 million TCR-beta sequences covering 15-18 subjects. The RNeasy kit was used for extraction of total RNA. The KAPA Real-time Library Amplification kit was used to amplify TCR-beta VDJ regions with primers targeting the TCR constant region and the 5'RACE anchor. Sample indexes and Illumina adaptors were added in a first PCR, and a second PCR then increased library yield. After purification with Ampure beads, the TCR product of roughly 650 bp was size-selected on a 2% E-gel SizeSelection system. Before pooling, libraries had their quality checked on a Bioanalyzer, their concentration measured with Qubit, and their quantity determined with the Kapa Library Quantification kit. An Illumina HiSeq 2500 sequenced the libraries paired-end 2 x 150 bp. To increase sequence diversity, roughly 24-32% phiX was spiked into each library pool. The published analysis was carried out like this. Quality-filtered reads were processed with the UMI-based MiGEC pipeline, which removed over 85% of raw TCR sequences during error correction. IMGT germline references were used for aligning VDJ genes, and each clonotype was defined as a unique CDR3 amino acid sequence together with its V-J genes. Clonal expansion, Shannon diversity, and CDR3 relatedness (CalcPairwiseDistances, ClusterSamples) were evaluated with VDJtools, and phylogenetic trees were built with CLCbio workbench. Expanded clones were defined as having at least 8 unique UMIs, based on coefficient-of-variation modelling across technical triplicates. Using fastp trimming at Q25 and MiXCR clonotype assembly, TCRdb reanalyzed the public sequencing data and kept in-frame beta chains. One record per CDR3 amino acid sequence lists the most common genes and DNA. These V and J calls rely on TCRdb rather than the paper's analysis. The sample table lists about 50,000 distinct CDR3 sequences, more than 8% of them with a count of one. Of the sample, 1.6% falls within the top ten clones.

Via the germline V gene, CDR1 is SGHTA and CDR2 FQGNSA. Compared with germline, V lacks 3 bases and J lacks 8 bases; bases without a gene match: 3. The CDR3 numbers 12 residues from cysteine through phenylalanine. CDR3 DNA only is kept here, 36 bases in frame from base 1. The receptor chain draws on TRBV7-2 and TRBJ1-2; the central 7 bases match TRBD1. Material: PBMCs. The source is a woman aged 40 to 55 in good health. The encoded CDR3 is CASSLTGRGYTF. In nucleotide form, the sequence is TGTGCCAGCAGCTTGACAGGGAGAGGCTACACCTTC.